This T cell receptor beta chain was identified in a study of T cells in localized non-small cell lung cancer. Overall study results and limits: Out of the top 100 tumor clones, a median about 50 were seen in adjacent lung. Uninvolved adjacent lung had higher T cell clonality than tumor and all other tissues.

This CDR3 is 15 amino acids long. CDR1 is LGHNT and CDR2 is FRNRAP in the germline V gene. The V and J ends lost 5 bases and 0 bases, in that order; junction bases with no gene match: 4. Here immunoSEQ multiplex PCR was the method, and the copy in TCRdb shows in-frame clones only, minus some. The sample has about 15,000 clones, more than 70% seen once. With respect to this clone: Its antigen is not identified.

The sample consisted of peripheral blood, taken before any cancer treatment. This chain uses TRBV12-5 with TRBJ2-3, with 8 bases that match TRBD1. This receptor was taken from a female donor over 55 with stage I squamous cell lung carcinoma. The CDR3: CASGTRQGSTDTQYF. CDR3 coding DNA: TGTGCTAGTGGTACGAGACAGGGGAGCACAGATACGCAGTATTTT.